This TCR beta chain was identified during a study of early T cells in non-severe SARS-CoV-2 infection. Whole-study context: The study sequenced bulk RNA from unsorted whole blood, with chains unpaired. Study-wide results and limits: The matching step, a VDJdb search, favored anti-spike CD8 responses and missed private and CD4 specificities.

In the case of this clonotype: What it binds is unknown.

Attachment of unique molecular identifiers was made to individual cDNA molecules. A single record per CDR3 protein comes from TCRdb applying MiXCR to the 5' RACE reads. This table holds 66,000 or so distinct CDR3 sequences, 13% found once. The sample was whole blood. This TCR came from an adult who was a healthcare worker with PCR-confirmed SARS-CoV-2 infection or an uninfected control (not recorded which).

CDR3 sequence (DNA): TGTGCCAGCAGTCCGGGACAGGCATATAATTCACCCCTCCACTTT. Translating it yields CASSPGQAYNSPLHF. V gene TRBV27 combines with J gene TRBJ1-6; 8 bases line up with TRBD1. CDR3 length: 15 amino acids. V lost 5 bases and J lost 4; bases outside the gene matches: 4. The germline V gene has CDR1 MNHEY and CDR2 SMNVEV (reference sequence).